Listed below are T cell receptor beta chains from one sample, sequenced in a study of T cells in Graves' hyperthyroidism and ophthalmopathy. TCRdb re-derived calls from the multiplex PCR reads in MiXCR, one entry per CDR3 protein. The table records about 740,000 distinct CDR3 sequences, 11% to 15% of them present only once. Sequences were obtained from blood. These receptors were taken from a woman between 18 and 29 years old with Graves' hyperthyroidism. Both conserved end residues are part of each CDR3.

v_call	j_call	cdr3_aa
TRBV7-2	TRBJ2-4	CASSKQRQGKNIQYF
TRBV11-2	TRBJ2-3	CASSFPRGGLAKATDTQYF
TRBV3-1	TRBJ1-2	CASSQGGTGSNYGYTF
TRBV3-1	TRBJ2-1	CASSPWVGGQRGHEQFF
TRBV7-2	TRBJ2-1	CASSLVPGTSGMRREQFF
TRBV5-1	TRBJ2-1	CASSPYSGPYNEQFF
TRBV7-9	TRBJ2-3	CASSLGRAGRRTDTQYF
TRBV11-2	TRBJ2-5	CASSSLRGRETQYF
TRBV7-9	TRBJ2-5	CASSLWGSRETQYF
TRBV20-1	TRBJ1-2	CSAPRQTSYGYTF
TRBV5-1	TRBJ2-3	CASKKVRGTSTDTQYF
TRBV15	TRBJ2-5	CATSMGLGQETQYF
TRBV5-1	TRBJ1-2	CASSSSAGMVGYTF
TRBV5-5	TRBJ1-1	CASSLNDRSPEAFF
TRBV3-1	TRBJ2-7	CASSQDIANEQYF
TRBV12-3/TRBV12-4	TRBJ2-7	CASRRDRETGWEQYF
TRBV7-2	TRBJ1-6	CASSPRTTHYNSPLHF
TRBV27	TRBJ2-2	CASSLSSDTGELFF
TRBV19	TRBJ2-7	CASSIQGPYEQYF
TRBV29-1	TRBJ2-1	CSVEFGGNNEQFF
TRBV4-1	TRBJ1-4	CASSPLLGEKLFF
TRBV7-3	TRBJ2-5	CASSLKRQGVRKTQYF
TRBV5-4	TRBJ1-1	CASSQQGPGSEAFF
TRBV6-1	TRBJ2-2	CASSQLAPPNTGELFF
TRBV28	TRBJ1-2	CASSLALWGYTF
TRBV7-9	TRBJ2-2	CASSFGGRRYTGELFF
TRBV24-1	TRBJ2-1	CATSDSSGRGRHEQFF
TRBV20-1	TRBJ1-5	CSARSYRGNQPQHF
TRBV20-1	TRBJ2-5	CSASGLGGWEETQYF
TRBV11-2	TRBJ2-1	CASSPPSRNNEQFF
TRBV28	TRBJ1-5	CASSLGQRWHF
TRBV20-1	TRBJ2-1	CSASNGGSYNEQFF
TRBV7-2	TRBJ2-2	CASSLGLVWAGELFF
TRBV7-9	TRBJ2-1	CASSLSSGRKAYNEQFF
TRBV29-1	TRBJ2-1	CSFRQGAYNEQFF
TRBV28	TRBJ2-5	CASSLPGGQETQYF
TRBV28	TRBJ1-3	CASGDRPPSGNTIYF
TRBV12-3/TRBV12-4	TRBJ1-2	CASSYRGDYGYTF
TRBV11-2	TRBJ2-7	CASSSGGVIARSRGSYEQYF
TRBV9	TRBJ2-2	CASSIRDRRNTGELFF
TRBV13	TRBJ1-2	CASSSTGSFYGYTF
TRBV19	TRBJ1-4	CVTMGEKLFF
TRBV11-2	TRBJ1-1	CASSLPGRMNTEAFF
TRBV20-1	TRBJ1-1	CSARPGGWDTEAFF
TRBV30	TRBJ1-2	CAWISGLTHGYTF
TRBV6-1	TRBJ1-5	CASSPGGPRQPQHF
TRBV19	TRBJ2-1	CASSITGTSGSKQFF
TRBV2	TRBJ2-1	CASSEGQGAEGDEQFF
TRBV3-1	TRBJ1-1	CASSRLGGTEAFF
TRBV2	TRBJ2-1	CASSSDAVGDNEQFF